This paragraph reports one T cell receptor beta chain. It lacks a known antigen. No base qualities exist here, and no much larger clone lies one base off it. The donors belonged to the validation cohort of 90 to 150 subjects, which was separate from the approximately 700-subject first cohort. The library was obtained by the immunoSEQ multiplex PCR assay. The original methods were these. To diagnose cytomegalovirus status from the catalog of TCR beta chain sequences, a statistical classification framework was built. TCRdb mirrors the immuneACCESS table, restricted to in-frame sequences. Some clones are absent from its copies; in checked studies, under half trace to an unresolved V gene, and the reason for the others is unknown. For V, J and clone size, that table is used; D and trimming come from the DNA. For this sample the table gives about 200,000 clones, of which 70% to 90% were detected only once. The top ten clonotypes cover roughly 5.5% of the sample.

This sample is part of a study of cytomegalovirus exposure and HLA in healthy donors listed by TCRdb under 2017. The study in broad terms: According to a later analysis, one platform produced both the roughly 120 validation repertoires and the roughly 640 repertoires of the first cohort. The study aimed to test whether signatures of past pathogen exposure could be identified by cataloging public T cell receptors. Along with the approximately 700-subject first cohort, a separate validation cohort of over a hundred different subjects was used. To predict cytomegalovirus infection status, the study combined high-throughput TCR immunosequencing, statistical association of individual TCRs with disease status, and machine learning. Broad study findings and their caveats: According to the authors, the approach could potentially be generalized to other disease states and immunological phenotypes. The validation cohort had no HLA typing available for a later analysis, so co-occurrence within that cohort was assessed over all 120 or so repertoires. In vitro tests confirmed that a few of the cytomegalovirus-associated TCR beta chains recognize cytomegalovirus antigens. Cytomegalovirus status was reported to be diagnosed by the classifier with high specificity and sensitivity in both the original and validation cohorts. Most TCR sequences were observed very rarely across donors, whereas some public TCRs were present in many individuals. A later analysis found that TCRs clustered in the first cohort also tended to co-occur in the roughly 110 validation repertoires, with 94% of cluster scores above 0. In the study, around 160 TCR beta chains were listed as associated with cytomegalovirus.

The CDR3, from cysteine to phenylalanine, totals 14 residues. Left in the record is the CDR3 DNA by itself, 42 bases read in frame from the first base. The germline V gene specifies SGHAT as CDR1 and FQNNGV as CDR2. A distance of 15 bases separates the germline ends of V and J, which lose 6 bases and 3 bases respectively. This receptor was taken from a woman between 18 and 29 years old in good health and CMV-seronegative. Recombination joined TRBV11-2 with TRBJ2-7; perhaps TRBD1 is the D gene, with 5 bases matching. Sequencing was done on a sample of PBMCs. The sequence in DNA is TGTGCCAGCAGTCGCTTAATGGACAACTACGAGCAGTACTTC. Its protein reads: CASSRLMDNYEQYF.